This note documents a single T cell receptor (beta chain) sequence. Ten or more counts support this clonotype. It has no known antigen specificity. It has no much larger one-base neighbor in the sample; base qualities were not kept. The sample's treatment or condition label is to be understood as: allogeneic hematopoietic cell transplantation with graft depleted of TCRalphabeta T cells and CD19 B cells. The children who served as transplant recipients had been given grafts of TCRalphabeta/CD19-depleted allogeneic hematopoietic cells. The CDR3 covers 15 residues, taking in both the cysteine and the phenylalanine. Left in the record is the CDR3 DNA by itself, 45 bases read in frame from the first base. V and J lose 8 bases and 4 bases, and a span of 15 bases separates them. Taken from the germline V gene, the CDR1 and CDR2 loops are MDHEN and SYDVKM. The data originate from a study of T-cell reconstitution after alpha-beta-depleted transplantation in children (dated by TCRdb to 2016 to 2017). Study-level background: Using TCR repertoire profiling, the study quantitatively followed how T-cell immune reconstitution unfolded in children after TCRalphabeta/CD19-depleted allogeneic hematopoietic cell transplantation. Results and caveats for the whole study, not just this receptor: Over the following months the frequencies of hyperexpanded clones went down, and after one year T-cell counts and TCRbeta diversity were mostly credited to newly produced T cells. Apparently early alphabetaT-cell count recovery about two months after transplant reportedly relied on only several hundred rapidly expanded clones derived from non-depleted graft cells. In some patients, the high TCRbeta diversity seen at day 60 was put down to recipient T cells and intrathymic progenitors that had survived conditioning.

The protocol used for the library was PCR. Sequencing took place on an Illumina HiSeq 2500. TCR library preparation used molecular barcoding, with unique molecular identifiers applied to normalize quantification of the TCRbeta repertoire. TCRdb handled the public reads itself, with Q25 trimming in fastp and clone calling in MiXCR, and kept productive beta chains. Identical CDR3 proteins give one entry, which carries the most common genes and DNA. This sample is represented by around 190,000 distinct CDR3 sequences; approximately 6.9% of them were singletons. Approximately 6% of the sample goes to the ten largest clones.

Sequences were derived from PBMCs, sampled before TCRalphabeta/CD19-depleted stem cell transplant. The TCR sequence derives from a boy between 2 and 15 years old with acute lymphoblastic leukemia, due to receive a stem cell transplant. This sequence uses TRBV28 and TRBJ1-6, with TRBD1 perhaps the D gene, on 5 matching bases. The nucleotides read TGTGCCAGCCGACGGGACCCCGTTTATAATTCACCCCTCCACTTT. It translates as CASRRDPVYNSPLHF.